Listed below are T cell receptor beta chains from one sample, sequenced in a study of blood T cell repertoires in COVID-19. Sequenced by immunoSEQ multiplex PCR; TCRdb stores in-frame clones only, minus some. The sample lists fewer than 200,000 clones; more than 75% were seen once. Sequencing used peripheral blood. The receptors originated from a woman between 50 and 59 years old with active or convalescent COVID-19. CDR3s include the opening cysteine and the closing phenylalanine or tryptophan.

>TRBV9
CASSSGLAGGLYEQYF
>TRBV19
CASSYGTAMNTEAFF
>TRBV12-3/TRBV12-4
CASSYPDRDEQFF
>TRBV6-6
CASSYGHPPETQYF
>TRBV3-1/TRBV3-2
CASSQDMTGGLGYTF
>TRBV4-3
CASSQGSAGSSYNEQFF
>TRBV18
CASSPYLSPDSSPYNEQFF
>TRBV7-6
CASSLTESSPLHF
>TRBV18
CASSRTSNRVGDEKLFF
>TRBV11-1
CASSPAGGPTDTQYF
>TRBV11-3
CASSTNTGELFF
>TRBV5-1
CASSLFPAASSYNEQFF
>TRBV9
CASSVIGTGNEKLFF
>TRBV19
CASSRGQRARTEAFF
>TRBV5-5
CASSLSVDRGETQYF
>TRBV7-2
CASSLYLESRRTDTQYF
>TRBV4-3
CASSQDRPVGQVGTEAFF
>TRBV5-1
CASSLESVNYGYTF
>TRBV19
CASSTLVGRYEQYF
>TRBV5-1
CASSQGTGEQPQHF
>TRBV4-2
CASSPYQGDYEQYF
>TRBV7-2
CASSSVVNTEAFF
>TRBV3-1/TRBV3-2
CASSQRGGTSYEQYF
>TRBV28
CASHPGMGGQPQHF
>TRBV5-8
CASSLDRFKNEQYF
>TRBV4-1
CASSQWGGPGEKLFF
>TRBV28
CASSTSGLAIDEQFF
>TRBV6-4
CASSGTDRRGEQYF
>TRBV19
CASSILNQPQHF
>TRBV6-5
CASRDYNYGYTF
>TRBV29-1
CSALQSRAYTF
>TRBV7-9
CASSPGLQETQYF
>TRBV3-1/TRBV3-2
CASSGGADQPQHF
>TRBV7-2
CASSWTGPRETQYF
>TRBV5-8
CASSTYRGGLHYEQYF
>TRBV10-3
CIRKGEGKGNTEAFF
>TRBV7-3
CASSLTSRRSAGELFF
>TRBV7-2
CASSLDWGGEQYF
>TRBV29-1
CSVEGRSSSGRAYNEQFF
>TRBV5-1
CASSPGPTASTYGYTF
>TRBV7-2
CASSGSGEQYF
>TRBV27
CASSLLWSSGANVLTF
>TRBV3-1/TRBV3-2
CASSRSVNEQFF
>TRBV28
CASKWEIGGSGNTIYF
>TRBV7-2
CASSFGQGITGEQYF
>TRBV5-6
CASSLLARVGADTQYF
>TRBV7-4
CASSLVLDRENQPQHF